This passage covers 17 T cell receptor beta chains from one sample sequenced in a study of glioma-infiltrating T cells after dendritic cell vaccination (dated by TCRdb to 2016 to 2017). The sample's time point label, decoded: after dendritic cell vaccination, including at tumor progression/relapse. Libraries were made using the immunoSEQ multiplex PCR assay. The table comes from immuneACCESS by way of TCRdb, which keeps in-frame sequences with V and J called. Part of the clones is missing from these tables; in studies checked, under half for an unresolved V gene and the rest for unknown reasons. The sample contains roughly 80,000 clones, about nine tenths of them found a single time. The ten largest clonotypes hold about 2.2% of the sample. Here the sequenced sample was blood, taken after dendritic cell vaccination. Receptors were obtained from a human donor with glioblastoma.

This chain uses TRBV5-5 with TRBJ2-1; 11 bases agree with TRBD2. The CDR3 extends over 16 amino acids. CDR1 and CDR2 from the germline V gene are SGHKS and YYEKEE (reference sequence). The V and J ends lost 4 bases and 5 bases, in that order; junction bases with no gene match: 8. CDR3 amino acids: CASSRTSGSSHNEQFF. The CDR3 bases are TGTGCCAGCAGCCGCACTAGCGGGAGTAGCCACAATGAGCAGTTCTTC.

This clone appeared a single time. The chain has TRBV6-5 and TRBJ1-2; 7 nucleotides match TRBD1. The germline V gene encodes CDR1 MNHEY and CDR2 SVGAGI. The CDR3 sequence is 16 residues long. V was clipped by 2 bases and J by 6 bases; unmatched bases: 12. The CDR3 DNA reads as TGTGCCAGCAGTTACGCCGCGCCGGGACAGATAAATGGCTACACCTTC. Its protein product is CASSYAAPGQINGYTF.

V gene TRBV27 combines with J gene TRBJ2-5; D remains unclear. Per the germline V gene, CDR1 is MNHEY and CDR2 is SMNVEV (reference sequence). The V gene lost 2 bases and the J gene lost 2 bases, with 12 bases spanning the gap. The CDR3 runs 15 residues. For the CDR3, the DNA is TGTGCCAGCAGTTTACAGCCAGGATTTCAAGAGACCCAGTACTTC. This gives the protein CASSLQPGFQETQYF.

The chain couples TRBV6-5 to TRBJ2-1; 7 nucleotides match TRBD2. The CDR3 has 12 amino acids. Germline assignment: CDR1 MNHEY and CDR2 SVGAGI. Losses at the gene ends were 6 bases for V and 9 bases for J; bases not matched to a gene: 5. The CDR3 DNA sequence: TGTGCCAGCAGCCAGCGGGGCACTGAGCAGTTCTTC. This encodes CASSQRGTEQFF.

V and J are TRBV6-1 and TRBJ1-1; D unclear. The CDR3 contains 13 residues. V shed 6 bases and J shed 3 bases, with 11 bases lying between them. The germline CDR1 and CDR2 sequences are MNHNS and SASEGT. The CDR3 spells CASSPAGYTEAFF. The CDR3 DNA follows: TGTGCCAGCAGCCCGGCGGGATACACTGAAGCTTTCTTT.

The chain joins TRBV7-3 to TRBJ2-1; D gene unclear. The CDR3 runs 15 residues. The germline V and J ends were trimmed by 1 base and 0 bases, with 7 bases remaining between them. Germline V gene lookup returns CDR1 SGHTA and CDR2 FQGTGA. The CDR3 DNA reads TGTGCCAGCAGCTTAATGGCGGACTCCTACAATGAGCAGTTCTTC. This sequence encodes CASSLMADSYNEQFF.

This chain connects TRBV30 to TRBJ2-7; D remains ambiguous. The CDR3 is 12 residues long. The ends were cut back, 3 bases at V and 0 bases at J, with 6 bases in the middle. Germline CDR1 and CDR2: GTSNPN and SVGIG (reference sequence). The CDR3 DNA reads as TGTGCCTGGAGCTTGTTCTCCTACGAGCAGTACTTC. Translating it yields CAWSLFSYEQYF.

A note on this clone: The same CDR3 also results from other DNA sequences found in this sample. This sequence joins TRBV5-4 and TRBJ2-7; 8 nucleotides agree with TRBD1. The CDR3 loop spans 12 amino acids. In germline, CDR1 is SGHNT, CDR2 YYREEE (reference sequence). V dropped 3 bases and J dropped 13; count of bases not matched to a gene: 9. CDR3 in DNA: TGTGCCAGCAGCTCCGGACAGGGCGGTCGATACTTC. Protein: CASSSGQGGRYF.

The chain links TRBV6-5 to TRBJ1-2; 11 nucleotides align to TRBD1. V dropped 2 bases and J dropped 5; count of bases not matched to a gene: 1. Germline CDR1 and CDR2: MNHEY and SVGAGI. The CDR3 spans 14 residues. CDR3 nucleotide sequence: TGTGCCAGCAGTTACGGGACAGGGGGGTATGGCTACACCTTC. Translated: CASSYGTGGYGYTF.

V gene TRBV7-9 combines with J gene TRBJ2-1; D might be TRBD2 (5 bases). This CDR3 is 17 amino acids long. Per germline, CDR1 SEHNR and CDR2 FQNEAQ (reference sequence). V lost 2 bases to trimming and J lost 7 bases, with 21 bases between them. As DNA, the CDR3 is TGTGCCAGCAGCTTAAAAGTTGCGGGCCCCACGGTAAATGAGCAGTTCTTC. It yields the protein CASSLKVAGPTVNEQFF.

The chain carries TRBV4-3 and TRBJ2-1; 9 bases match TRBD1. The CDR3 loop spans 14 amino acids. Germline V gene data show CDR1 as LGHNA and CDR2 as YSLEER. Trimming took 0 bases from V and 8 from J; bases not matched to a gene: 2. CDR3 in amino acids: CASSQDHRGHEQFF. CDR3 bases: TGCGCCAGCAGCCAAGATCACAGGGGGCATGAGCAGTTCTTC.

The J gene is TRBJ1-2, the V gene TRBV11-3; D call uncertain. Germline loops: CDR1 SGHNT, CDR2 YENEEA. CDR3 length: 17 amino acids. The germline V and J ends were trimmed by 1 base and 1 base, with 16 bases remaining between them. This chain's CDR3 is CASSLGISGSLNYGYTF. The CDR3 DNA follows: TGTGCCAGCAGCTTAGGGATCTCCGGGAGTCTTAACTATGGCTACACCTTC.

V is TRBV11-3 and J is TRBJ2-1; 7 nucleotides line up with TRBD2. This CDR3 comprises 17 residues. V shed 0 bases and J 2 bases; nucleotides not matched to a gene: 7. CDR1 is SGHNT and CDR2 is YENEEA in the germline V gene. CDR3 bases: TGTGCCAGCAGCTTAGATAGGAGGCTAGCGGCCTACAATGAGCAGTTCTTC. Its translation is CASSLDRRLAAYNEQFF.

There are a few counts of this clone. The rearrangement links TRBV14 to TRBJ2-3; a weak D match, TRBD1 (6 bases). The V and J ends lost 4 bases and 7 bases respectively, with 12 bases between them. The CDR3 extends over 13 amino acids. The germline CDR1 and CDR2 sequences are SGHDN and FVKESK. The CDR3 bases are TGTGCCAGCAGCCGGGACATTTTATATACGCAGTATTTT. Translating gives CASSRDILYTQYF.

J is TRBJ1-1 and V is TRBV5-3; 7 bases agree with TRBD1. TRBV5-3 is recorded as an ORF, its role being uncertain. The CDR3 is 14 residues long. With 4 bases clipped from V and 2 bases from J, the junction kept 5 bases outside the gene matches. The CDR3 protein is CARSGRDRNTEAFF. In DNA, the CDR3 is TGTGCCAGAAGCGGCCGGGACAGAAACACTGAAGCTTTCTTT.

V usage is TRBV7-2 and J usage is TRBJ2-7, with TRBD1 identical over 11 bases. The CDR3 spans 15 residues. Germline V gives CDR1 SGHTA, CDR2 FQGNSA. Losses at the gene ends were 5 bases for V and 7 bases for J; bases not matched to a gene: 10. CDR3 sequence reads: CASSRGGTGGEEQYF. The CDR3 bases are TGTGCCAGCAGCCGAGGGGGGACAGGGGGTGAGGAGCAGTACTTC.

The genes are TRBV6-1 and TRBJ2-2, with 7 positions matching TRBD2. The CDR3 sequence is 16 residues long. Germline V gives CDR1 MNHNS, CDR2 SASEGT. V shed 4 bases and J 4 bases; nucleotides not matched to a gene: 9. The CDR3 here is CASSGGGWLGTGELFF. CDR3 nucleotide sequence: TGTGCCAGCAGTGGGGGGGGGTGGTTAGGCACCGGGGAGCTGTTTTTT.